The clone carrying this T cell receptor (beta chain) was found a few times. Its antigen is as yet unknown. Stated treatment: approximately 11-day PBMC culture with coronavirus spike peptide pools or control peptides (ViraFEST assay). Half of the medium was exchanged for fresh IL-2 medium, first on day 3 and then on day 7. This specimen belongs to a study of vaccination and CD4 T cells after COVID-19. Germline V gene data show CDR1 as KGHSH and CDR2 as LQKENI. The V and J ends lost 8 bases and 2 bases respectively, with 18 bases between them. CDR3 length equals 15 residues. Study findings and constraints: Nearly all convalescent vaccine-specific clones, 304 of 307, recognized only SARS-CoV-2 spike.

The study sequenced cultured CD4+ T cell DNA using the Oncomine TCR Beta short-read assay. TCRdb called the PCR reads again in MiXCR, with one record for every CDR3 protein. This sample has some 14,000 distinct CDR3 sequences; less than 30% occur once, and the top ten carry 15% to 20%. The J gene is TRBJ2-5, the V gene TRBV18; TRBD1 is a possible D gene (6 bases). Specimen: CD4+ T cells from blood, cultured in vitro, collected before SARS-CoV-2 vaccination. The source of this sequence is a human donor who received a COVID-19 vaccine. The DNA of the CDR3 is TGTGCCAGCCGACAGGAAATGTACCGTCAAGAGACCCAGTACTTC. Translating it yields CASRQEMYRQETQYF.